This T cell receptor (beta chain) was retrieved from a study of tumor-infiltrating lymphocytes in oesophageal squamous cell carcinoma. TCRdb processed the PCR reads anew with MiXCR; each CDR3 protein has one entry. The sample yields about 15,000 distinct CDR3 sequences, 45% to 50% seen once. Germline CDR1 is SGHTA and CDR2 is FQGNSA. The CDR3 runs to 15 residues. The V end was cut by 4 bases, the J end by 2 bases, with 12 bases between. The origin of this receptor is a male donor with esophageal squamous cell carcinoma. This sequence joins TRBV7-2 and TRBJ2-1, with D uncertain. Sequenced input: esophageal tumor tissue. CDR3 in amino acids: CASSSMLTAYNEQFF. CDR3 sequence (DNA): TGTGCCAGCAGCTCGATGCTTACAGCCTACAATGAGCAGTTCTTC.